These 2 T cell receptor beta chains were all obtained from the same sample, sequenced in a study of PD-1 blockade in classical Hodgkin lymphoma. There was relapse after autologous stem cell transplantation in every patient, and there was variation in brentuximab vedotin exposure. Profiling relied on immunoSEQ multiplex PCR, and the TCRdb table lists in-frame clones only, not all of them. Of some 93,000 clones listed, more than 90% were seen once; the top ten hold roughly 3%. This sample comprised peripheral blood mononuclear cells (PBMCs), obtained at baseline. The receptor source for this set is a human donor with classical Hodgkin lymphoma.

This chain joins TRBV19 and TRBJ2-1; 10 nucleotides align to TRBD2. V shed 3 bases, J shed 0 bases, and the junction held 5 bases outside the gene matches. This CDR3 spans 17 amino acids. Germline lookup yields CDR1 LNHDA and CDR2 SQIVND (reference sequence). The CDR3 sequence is CASSMGLARSSYNEQFF. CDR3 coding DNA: TGTGCCAGTAGTATGGGACTAGCGAGGAGCTCCTACAATGAGCAGTTCTTC. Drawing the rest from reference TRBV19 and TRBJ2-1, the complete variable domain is DGGITQSPKYLFRKEGQNVTLSCEQNLNHDAMYWYRQDPGQGLRLIYYSQIVNDFQKGDIAEGYSVSREKKESFPLTVTSAQKNPTAFYLCASSMGLARSSYNEQFFGPGTRLTVL.

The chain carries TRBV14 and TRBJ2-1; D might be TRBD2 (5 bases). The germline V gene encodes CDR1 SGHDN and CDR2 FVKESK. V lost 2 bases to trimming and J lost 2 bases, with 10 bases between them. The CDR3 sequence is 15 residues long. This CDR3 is CASSQWRAPYNEQFF. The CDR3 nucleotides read TGTGCCAGCAGCCAATGGCGGGCGCCCTACAATGAGCAGTTCTTC.